A selection of T cell receptor beta chains follows, all from one sample in a study of shared clonotypes between healthy human individuals. Clones were sequenced by immunoSEQ multiplex PCR, and TCRdb holds only the in-frame ones, with some missing. The sample consists of 2,500,000 or so clones, approximately 93% of them appearing once. The sequenced sample was naive CD4+ T cells from PBMCs. These receptors all come from a man between 18 and 35 years old in good health. Some clones in this sample may be carry-over from other donors' samples. The CDR3 runs from the conserved cysteine through the conserved F or W. Each record gives: J gene, D gene, V gene, clone size, CDR3 length, CDR3 protein, CDR3 DNA. The D gene is left open where the match is weak. Size is omitted from some rows. Given values are once, few, many or a class for expanded clones.

j_gene: TRBJ1-5; d_gene: TRBD1; v_gene: TRBV25-1; abundance: -; len: 14; CDR3aa: CASSGTGPNQPQHF; CDR3nt: TGTGCCAGCAGTGGGACAGGGCCCAATCAGCCCCAGCATTTT
j_gene: TRBJ1-2; d_gene: TRBD1; v_gene: TRBV18; abundance: -; len: 14; CDR3aa: CASSATGPEDGYTF; CDR3nt: TGTGCCAGCTCAGCGACAGGGCCGGAGGATGGCTACACCTTC
j_gene: TRBJ2-5; d_gene: TRBD2; v_gene: TRBV4-1; abundance: -; len: 16; CDR3aa: CASSRTPGTTKETQYF; CDR3nt: TGCGCCAGCAGCCGCACCCCCGGGACTACCAAAGAGACCCAGTACTTC
j_gene: TRBJ2-3; d_gene: TRBD2; v_gene: TRBV7-3; abundance: -; len: 16; CDR3aa: CASSFSGRGGTDTQYF; CDR3nt: TGTGCCAGCAGCTTCAGCGGGAGGGGCGGCACAGATACGCAGTATTTT
j_gene: TRBJ1-5; d_gene: -; v_gene: TRBV7-9; abundance: -; len: 15; CDR3aa: CASSRPGDLGQPQHF; CDR3nt: TGTGCCAGCAGCCGGCCGGGGGACCTAGGTCAGCCCCAGCATTTT
j_gene: TRBJ1-2; d_gene: -; v_gene: TRBV5-4; abundance: few; len: 15; CDR3aa: CASSLAPGASYGYTF; CDR3nt: TGTGCCAGCAGCTTGGCTCCGGGGGCTAGCTATGGCTACACCTTC
j_gene: TRBJ2-1; d_gene: -; v_gene: TRBV5-6; abundance: -; len: 14; CDR3aa: CASSVRDRYNEQFF; CDR3nt: TGTGCCAGCAGCGTGCGGGACAGATACAATGAGCAGTTCTTC
j_gene: TRBJ1-5; d_gene: -; v_gene: TRBV19; abundance: -; len: 21; CDR3aa: CASSIRKQANGRAYSNQPQHF; CDR3nt: TGTGCCAGTAGTATTAGGAAACAGGCGAACGGGAGGGCCTATAGCAATCAGCCCCAGCATTTT
j_gene: TRBJ2-3; d_gene: TRBD2; v_gene: TRBV5-1; abundance: -; len: 16; CDR3aa: CASSLGLAESTDTQYF; CDR3nt: TGCGCCAGCAGCCTAGGACTAGCGGAAAGCACAGATACGCAGTATTTT
j_gene: TRBJ2-5; d_gene: TRBD2; v_gene: TRBV15; abundance: -; len: 13; CDR3aa: CATRRTSFETQYF; CDR3nt: TGTGCCACCCGACGGACTAGCTTTGAGACCCAGTACTTC
j_gene: TRBJ1-1; d_gene: -; v_gene: TRBV7-3; abundance: -; len: 15; CDR3aa: CASSLTGAPNTEAFF; CDR3nt: TGTGCCAGCAGCTTAACGGGGGCCCCGAACACTGAAGCTTTCTTT
j_gene: TRBJ1-3; d_gene: -; v_gene: TRBV27; abundance: -; len: 19; CDR3aa: CAIGTLSRRDEKGMDTIYF; CDR3nt: TGTGCCATTGGAACTCTTTCAAGGCGGGACGAAAAGGGGATGGACACCATATATTTT
j_gene: TRBJ2-3; d_gene: TRBD2; v_gene: TRBV7-2; abundance: -; len: 16; CDR3aa: CASSSGTSGSTDTQYF; CDR3nt: TGTGCCAGCAGCTCGGGGACTAGCGGGAGCACAGATACGCAGTATTTT
j_gene: TRBJ2-3; d_gene: -; v_gene: TRBV4-2; abundance: once; len: 17; CDR3aa: CASSQETERVITDTQYF; CDR3nt: TGTGCCAGCAGCCAAGAGACAGAGCGGGTGATCACAGATACGCAGTATTTT
j_gene: TRBJ2-5; d_gene: -; v_gene: TRBV5-1; abundance: once; len: 12; CDR3aa: CASSLVEEAQYF; CDR3nt: TGCGCCAGCAGCTTGGTGGAGGAGGCCCAGTACTTC
j_gene: TRBJ2-3; d_gene: -; v_gene: TRBV28; abundance: once; len: 15; CDR3aa: CASSWRGAGTDTQYF; CDR3nt: TGTGCCAGCAGTTGGAGGGGTGCTGGCACAGATACGCAGTATTTT
j_gene: TRBJ2-5; d_gene: TRBD2; v_gene: TRBV30; abundance: -; len: 15; CDR3aa: CAWSVGLAGQEIQYF; CDR3nt: TGTGCCTGGTCCGTGGGACTAGCGGGTCAAGAGATCCAGTACTTC
j_gene: TRBJ2-5; d_gene: TRBD1; v_gene: TRBV7-9; abundance: -; len: 18; CDR3aa: CASSPTNLMGQGQETQYF; CDR3nt: TGTGCCAGCAGTCCAACGAATCTTATGGGACAGGGCCAAGAGACCCAGTACTTC
j_gene: TRBJ1-1; d_gene: -; v_gene: TRBV9; abundance: few; len: 13; CDR3aa: CASSVGRGNEAFF; CDR3nt: TGTGCCAGCAGCGTAGGCAGGGGCAATGAAGCTTTCTTT
j_gene: TRBJ1-3; d_gene: -; v_gene: TRBV28; abundance: -; len: 14; CDR3aa: CASIPQGSGNTIYF; CDR3nt: TGTGCCAGCATTCCCCAGGGGTCTGGAAACACCATATATTTT
j_gene: TRBJ2-3; d_gene: TRBD2; v_gene: TRBV9; abundance: -; len: 18; CDR3aa: CASSVLGLAGGFTDTQYF; CDR3nt: TGTGCCAGCAGCGTTCTGGGACTAGCGGGAGGGTTCACAGATACGCAGTATTTT
j_gene: TRBJ2-5; d_gene: TRBD1; v_gene: TRBV7-2; abundance: -; len: 15; CDR3aa: CASSLGQGSQETQYF; CDR3nt: TGTGCCAGCAGCCTGGGACAGGGAAGCCAAGAGACCCAGTACTTC
j_gene: TRBJ2-1; d_gene: TRBD1; v_gene: TRBV19; abundance: -; len: 14; CDR3aa: CASSGTGRYNEQFF; CDR3nt: TGTGCCAGTTCCGGGACAGGGAGGTACAATGAGCAGTTCTTC
j_gene: TRBJ2-5; d_gene: -; v_gene: TRBV28; abundance: -; len: 12; CDR3aa: CASSLVSRPQYF; CDR3nt: TGTGCCAGCAGTCTTGTCAGTCGGCCCCAGTACTTC
j_gene: TRBJ2-3; d_gene: -; v_gene: TRBV11-2; abundance: -; len: 13; CDR3aa: CASSITTKNTQYF; CDR3nt: TGTGCCAGCAGCATAACCACCAAAAATACGCAGTATTTT
j_gene: TRBJ2-3; d_gene: TRBD2; v_gene: TRBV9; abundance: -; len: 16; CDR3aa: CASSVGGRASTDTQYF; CDR3nt: TGTGCCAGCAGCGTAGGCGGGAGGGCCAGCACAGATACGCAGTATTTT